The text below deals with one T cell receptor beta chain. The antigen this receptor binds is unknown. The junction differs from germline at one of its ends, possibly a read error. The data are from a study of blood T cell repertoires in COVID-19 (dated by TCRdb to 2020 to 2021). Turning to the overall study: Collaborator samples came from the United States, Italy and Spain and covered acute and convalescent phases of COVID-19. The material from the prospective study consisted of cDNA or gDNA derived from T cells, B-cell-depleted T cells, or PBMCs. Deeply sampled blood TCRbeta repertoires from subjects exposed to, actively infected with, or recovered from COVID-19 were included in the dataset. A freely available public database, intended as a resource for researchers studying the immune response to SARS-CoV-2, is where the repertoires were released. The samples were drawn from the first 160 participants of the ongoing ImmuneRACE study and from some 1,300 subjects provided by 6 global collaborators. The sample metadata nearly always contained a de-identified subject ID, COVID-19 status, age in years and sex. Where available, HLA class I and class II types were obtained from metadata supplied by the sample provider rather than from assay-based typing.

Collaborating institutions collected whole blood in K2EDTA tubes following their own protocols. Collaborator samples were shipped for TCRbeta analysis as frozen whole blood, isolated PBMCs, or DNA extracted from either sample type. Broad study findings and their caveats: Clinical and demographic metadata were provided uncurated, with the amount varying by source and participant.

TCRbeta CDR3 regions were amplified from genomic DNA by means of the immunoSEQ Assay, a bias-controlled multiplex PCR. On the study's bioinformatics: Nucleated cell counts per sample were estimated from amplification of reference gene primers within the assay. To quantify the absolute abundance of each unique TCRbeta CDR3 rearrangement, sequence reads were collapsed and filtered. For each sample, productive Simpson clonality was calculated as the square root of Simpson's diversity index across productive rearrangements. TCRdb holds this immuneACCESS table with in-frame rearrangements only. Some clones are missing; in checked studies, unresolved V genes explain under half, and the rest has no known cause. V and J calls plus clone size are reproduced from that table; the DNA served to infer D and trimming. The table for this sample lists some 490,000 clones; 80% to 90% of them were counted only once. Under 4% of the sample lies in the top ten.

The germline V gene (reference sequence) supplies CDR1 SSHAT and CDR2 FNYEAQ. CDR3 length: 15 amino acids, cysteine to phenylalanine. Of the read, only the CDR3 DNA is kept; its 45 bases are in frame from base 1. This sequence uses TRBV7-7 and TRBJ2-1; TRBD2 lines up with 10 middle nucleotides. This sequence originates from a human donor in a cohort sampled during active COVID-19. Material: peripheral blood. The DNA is TGTGCTAGCAGCTTAGCGGGAGGACTAAACAATGAGCAGTTCTTC. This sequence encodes CASSLAGGLNNEQFF.